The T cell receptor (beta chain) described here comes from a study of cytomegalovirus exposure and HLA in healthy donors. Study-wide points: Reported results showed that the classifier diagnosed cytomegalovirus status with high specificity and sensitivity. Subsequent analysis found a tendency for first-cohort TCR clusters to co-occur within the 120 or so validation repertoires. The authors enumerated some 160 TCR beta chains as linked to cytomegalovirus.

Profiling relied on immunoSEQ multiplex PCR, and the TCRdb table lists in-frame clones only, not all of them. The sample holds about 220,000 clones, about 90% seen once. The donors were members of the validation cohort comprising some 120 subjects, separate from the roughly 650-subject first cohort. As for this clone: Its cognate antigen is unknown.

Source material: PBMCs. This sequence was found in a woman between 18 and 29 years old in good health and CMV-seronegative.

Written as DNA, the CDR3 is TGTGCCAGCAGCGCTAGGGGGACAGGGGGGAGACTAGTGGATTGGAATGAGCAGTTCTTC. Protein sequence: CASSARGTGGRLVDWNEQFF. The chain carries TRBV27 and TRBJ2-1; TRBD1 agrees at 11 bases. Germline V gives CDR1 MNHEY, CDR2 SMNVEV (reference sequence). The trim removed 6 bases at V and 7 bases at J, leaving 23 bases unmatched. CDR3 length equals 20 residues.